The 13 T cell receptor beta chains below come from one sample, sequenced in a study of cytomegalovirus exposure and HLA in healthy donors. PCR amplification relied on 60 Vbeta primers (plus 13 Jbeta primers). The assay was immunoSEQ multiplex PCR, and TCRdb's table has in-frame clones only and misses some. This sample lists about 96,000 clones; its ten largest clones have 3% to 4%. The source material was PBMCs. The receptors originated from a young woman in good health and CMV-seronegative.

CDR3 residues: CASSLDGGTYEQYF. CDR3 nucleotide sequence: TGCGCCAGCAGCCTGGACGGAGGGACCTACGAGCAGTACTTC. This sequence joins TRBV5-1 and TRBJ2-7; D perhaps matches TRBD2 (6 bases). The V end lost 4 bases, the J end lost 2 bases, and 13 bases lay between the germline ends. Germline V gives CDR1 SGHRS, CDR2 YFSETQ. The CDR3 is made up of 14 amino acids.

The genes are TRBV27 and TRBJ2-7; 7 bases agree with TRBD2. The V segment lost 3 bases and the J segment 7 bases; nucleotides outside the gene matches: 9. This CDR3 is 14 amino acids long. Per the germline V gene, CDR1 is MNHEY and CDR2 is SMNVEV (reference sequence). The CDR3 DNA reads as TGTGCCAGCAGTTTTTTGGGGGGGTACGATGAGCAGTACTTC. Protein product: CASSFLGGYDEQYF.

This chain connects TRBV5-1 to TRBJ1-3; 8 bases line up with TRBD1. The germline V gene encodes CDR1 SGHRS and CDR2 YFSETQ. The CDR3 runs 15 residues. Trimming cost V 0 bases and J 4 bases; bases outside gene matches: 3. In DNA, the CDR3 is TGCGCCAGCAGCTTGGGGACAGGGACGGGAAACACCATATATTTT. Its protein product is CASSLGTGTGNTIYF.

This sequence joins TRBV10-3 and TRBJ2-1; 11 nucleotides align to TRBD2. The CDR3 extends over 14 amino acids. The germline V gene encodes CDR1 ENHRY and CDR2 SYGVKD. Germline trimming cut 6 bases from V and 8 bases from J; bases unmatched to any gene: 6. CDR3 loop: CAISAGTSGDEQFF. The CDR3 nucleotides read TGTGCCATCAGCGCCGGGACTAGCGGAGATGAGCAGTTCTTC.

CDR3 in DNA: TGTGCCATCAGTGGCGACAGGGGGAACACTGAAGCTTTCTTT. It encodes CAISGDRGNTEAFF. This chain links TRBV10-3 with TRBJ1-1; 8 bases map to TRBD1. CDR1 ENHRY and CDR2 SYGVKD come from the germline V gene. The CDR3 extends over 14 amino acids. Trimming cost V 4 bases and J 1 base; bases outside gene matches: 2.

In nucleotides, the CDR3 is TGTGCCAGCAGCTCAACGGGACAGGGTGACTACGAGCAGTACTTC. Protein sequence: CASSSTGQGDYEQYF. The J gene is TRBJ2-7, the V gene TRBV7-9; 9 bases match TRBD1. Trimming removed 4 bases from V and 3 bases from J; junction bases left unmatched: 7. CDR3 length: 15 residues. Germline values: CDR1 SEHNR, CDR2 FQNEAQ (reference sequence).

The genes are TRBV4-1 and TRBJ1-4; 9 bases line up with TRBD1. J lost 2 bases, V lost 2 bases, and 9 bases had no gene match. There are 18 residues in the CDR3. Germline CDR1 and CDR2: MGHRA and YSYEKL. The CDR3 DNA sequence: TGCGCCAGCAGCCAATTGTTCACAGGGGGCGCGACTAATGAAAAACTGTTTTTT. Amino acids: CASSQLFTGGATNEKLFF.

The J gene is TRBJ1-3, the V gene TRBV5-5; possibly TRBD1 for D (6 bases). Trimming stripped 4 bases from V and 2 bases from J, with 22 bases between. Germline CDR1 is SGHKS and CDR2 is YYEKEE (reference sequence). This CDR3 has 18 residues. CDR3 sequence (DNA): TGTGCCAGCAGCCCTGGGTCCGGGACACCGAATCCTGGAAACACCATATATTTT. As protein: CASSPGSGTPNPGNTIYF.

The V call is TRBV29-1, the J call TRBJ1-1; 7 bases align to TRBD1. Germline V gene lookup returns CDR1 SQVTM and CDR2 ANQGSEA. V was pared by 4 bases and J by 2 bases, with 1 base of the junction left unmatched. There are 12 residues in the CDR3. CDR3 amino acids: CSVGQGNTEAFF. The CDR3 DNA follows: TGCAGCGTTGGACAGGGTAACACTGAAGCTTTCTTT. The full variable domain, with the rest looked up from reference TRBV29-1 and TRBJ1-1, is SAVISQKPSRDICQRGTSLTIQCQVDSQVTMMFWYRQQPGQSLTLIATANQGSEATYESGFVIDKFPISRPNLTFSTLTVSNMSPEDSSIYLCSVGQGNTEAFFGQGTRLTVV.

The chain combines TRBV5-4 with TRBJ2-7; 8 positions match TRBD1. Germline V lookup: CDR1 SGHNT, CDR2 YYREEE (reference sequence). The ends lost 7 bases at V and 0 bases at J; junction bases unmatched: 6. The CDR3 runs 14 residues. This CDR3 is CASRRQGSSYEQYF. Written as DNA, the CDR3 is TGTGCCAGCCGCAGACAGGGGAGCTCCTACGAGCAGTACTTC.

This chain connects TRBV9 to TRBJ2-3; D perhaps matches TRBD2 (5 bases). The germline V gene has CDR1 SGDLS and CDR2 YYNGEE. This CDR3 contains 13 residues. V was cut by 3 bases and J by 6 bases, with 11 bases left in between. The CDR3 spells CASSGSGADTQYF. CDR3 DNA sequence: TGTGCCAGCAGCGGCAGCGGAGCGGATACGCAGTATTTT.

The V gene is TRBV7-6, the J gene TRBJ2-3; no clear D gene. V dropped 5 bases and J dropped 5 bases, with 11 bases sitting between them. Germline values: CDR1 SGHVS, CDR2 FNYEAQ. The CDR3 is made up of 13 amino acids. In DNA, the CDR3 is TGTGCCAGCAGCCTCCAAGCTCAAGATACGCAGTATTTT. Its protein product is CASSLQAQDTQYF.

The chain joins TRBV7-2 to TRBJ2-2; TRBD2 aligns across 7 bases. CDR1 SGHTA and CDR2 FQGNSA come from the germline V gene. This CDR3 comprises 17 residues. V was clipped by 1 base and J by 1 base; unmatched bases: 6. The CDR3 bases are TGTGCCAGCAGCTTAGTCTGGCTAGCGGAGAACACCGGGGAGCTGTTTTTT. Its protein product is CASSLVWLAENTGELFF.